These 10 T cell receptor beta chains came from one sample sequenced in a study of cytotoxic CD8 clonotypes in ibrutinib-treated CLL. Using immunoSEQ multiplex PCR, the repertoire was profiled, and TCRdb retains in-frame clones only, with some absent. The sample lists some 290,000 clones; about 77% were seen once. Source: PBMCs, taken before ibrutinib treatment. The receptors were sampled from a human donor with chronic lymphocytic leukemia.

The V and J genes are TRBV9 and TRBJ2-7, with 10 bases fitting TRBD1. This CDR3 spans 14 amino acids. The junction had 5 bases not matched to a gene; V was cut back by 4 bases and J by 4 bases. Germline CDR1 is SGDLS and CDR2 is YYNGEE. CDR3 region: CASSTGQGGYEQYF. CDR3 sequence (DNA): TGTGCCAGCAGCACCGGACAGGGGGGTTACGAGCAGTACTTC.

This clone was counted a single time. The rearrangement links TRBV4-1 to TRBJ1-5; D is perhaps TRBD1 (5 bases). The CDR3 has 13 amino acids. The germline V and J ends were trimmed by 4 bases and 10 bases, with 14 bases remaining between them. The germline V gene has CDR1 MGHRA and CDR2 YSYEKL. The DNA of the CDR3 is TGCGCCAGCAGCCCCCCAGGGCGCCCACCCCAGCATTTT. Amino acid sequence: CASSPPGRPPQHF.

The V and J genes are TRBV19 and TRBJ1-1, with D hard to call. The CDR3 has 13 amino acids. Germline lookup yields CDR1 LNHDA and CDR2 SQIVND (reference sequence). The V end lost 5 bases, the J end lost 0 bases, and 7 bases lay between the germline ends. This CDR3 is CASSVTVNTEAFF. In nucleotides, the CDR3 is TGTGCCAGTAGTGTAACAGTGAACACTGAAGCTTTCTTT. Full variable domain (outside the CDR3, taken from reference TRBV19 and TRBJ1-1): DGGITQSPKYLFRKEGQNVTLSCEQNLNHDAMYWYRQDPGQGLRLIYYSQIVNDFQKGDIAEGYSVSREKKESFPLTVTSAQKNPTAFYLCASSVTVNTEAFFGQGTRLTVV.

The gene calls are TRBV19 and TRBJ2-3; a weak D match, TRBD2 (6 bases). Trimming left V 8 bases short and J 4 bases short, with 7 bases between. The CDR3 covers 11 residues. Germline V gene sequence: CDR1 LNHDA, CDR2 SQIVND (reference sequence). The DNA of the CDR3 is TGTGCCAGTGCGGGGCCAGATACGCAGTATTTT. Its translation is CASAGPDTQYF.

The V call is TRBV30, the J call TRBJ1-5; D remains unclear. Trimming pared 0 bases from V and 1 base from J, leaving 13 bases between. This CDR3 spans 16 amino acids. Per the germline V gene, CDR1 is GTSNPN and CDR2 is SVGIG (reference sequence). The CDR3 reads CAWSVPWDPSNQPQHF. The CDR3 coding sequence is TGTGCCTGGAGTGTACCCTGGGATCCGAGCAATCAGCCCCAGCATTTT. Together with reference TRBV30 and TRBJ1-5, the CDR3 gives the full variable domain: SQTIHQWPATLVQPVGSPLSLECTVEGTSNPNLYWYRQAAGRGLQLLFYSVGIGQISSEVPQNLSASRPQDRQFILSSKKLLLSDSGFYLCAWSVPWDPSNQPQHFGDGTRLSIL.

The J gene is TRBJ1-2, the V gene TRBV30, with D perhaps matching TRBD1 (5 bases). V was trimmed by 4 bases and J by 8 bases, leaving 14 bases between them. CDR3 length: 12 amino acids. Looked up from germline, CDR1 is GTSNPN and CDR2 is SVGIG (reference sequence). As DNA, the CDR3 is TGTGCCTGGAAGCCAGGGACTCTCGGCTACACCTTC. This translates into CAWKPGTLGYTF.

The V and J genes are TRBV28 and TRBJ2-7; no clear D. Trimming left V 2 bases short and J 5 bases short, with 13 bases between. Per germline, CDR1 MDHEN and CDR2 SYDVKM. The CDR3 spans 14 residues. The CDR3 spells CASSLIFGSNEQYF. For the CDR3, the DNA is TGTGCCAGCAGTTTAATTTTCGGGTCCAACGAGCAGTACTTC.

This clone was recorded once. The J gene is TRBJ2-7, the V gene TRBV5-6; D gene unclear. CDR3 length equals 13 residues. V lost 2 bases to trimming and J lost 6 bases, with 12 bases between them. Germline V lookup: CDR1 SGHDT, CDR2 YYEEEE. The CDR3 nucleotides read TGTGCCAGCAGCTTTTCCGTTTTACGCGAGCAGTACTTC. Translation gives CASSFSVLREQYF.

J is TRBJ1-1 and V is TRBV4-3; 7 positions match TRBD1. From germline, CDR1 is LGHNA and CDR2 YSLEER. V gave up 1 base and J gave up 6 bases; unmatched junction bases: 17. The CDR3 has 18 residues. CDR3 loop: CASSQVTLGGGDFAEAFF. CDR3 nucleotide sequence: TGCGCCAGCAGCCAAGTGACCTTAGGAGGGGGCGATTTCGCTGAAGCTTTCTTT.

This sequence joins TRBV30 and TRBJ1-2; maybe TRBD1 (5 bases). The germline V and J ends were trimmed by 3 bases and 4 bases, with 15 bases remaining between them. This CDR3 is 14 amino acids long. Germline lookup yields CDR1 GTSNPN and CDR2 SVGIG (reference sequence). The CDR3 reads CAWSPTTDSYGYTF. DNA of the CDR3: TGTGCCTGGAGCCCTACAACCGACAGCTATGGCTACACCTTC.